The sequence of this T cell receptor (beta chain) was determined in a study of T cell repertoires in cytomegalovirus infection (dated by TCRdb to the late 2010s). General notes on the study: The peptide stimulations were aimed at well-studied HLA-B-restricted epitopes as well as recently identified HLA-C-restricted CMV epitopes, whose presentation resists viral immunomodulation. Because public TCR beta signatures pointed to carriage of CMV infection together with the matching HLA type, the HLA type of each donor mattered for the analysis.

Sequencing was performed on an Illumina HiSeq 1500. The raw public reads went through TCRdb reprocessing: fastp at Q25, MiXCR clone calling, in-frame beta chains kept. Identical CDR3 proteins give one entry, which carries the most common genes and DNA. The sample yields approximately 910,000 distinct CDR3 sequences; roughly 31% were counted once. Of the sample, roughly 13% is held by the ten largest clones. This clonotype has more than one count but fewer than ten. This receptor's antigen is unknown. No base quality values were provided; no much bigger clone lies one nucleotide off. The sample's treatment or condition label, in plain terms: in vitro stimulation with specific CMV peptide epitopes to enrich CMV-specific T cells. The CDR3 goes from the cysteine to the phenylalanine over 14 residues. Only the CDR3 portion is preserved as DNA: 42 bases, with reading frame beginning at the first base. The V end loses 5 bases and the J end loses 7 bases, and a stretch of 14 bases separates them. The germline V gene (reference sequence) yields SEHNR for CDR1 and FQNEAQ for CDR2.

On the study overall, not on this receptor specifically: Cumulative frequency of public TCR beta family members discriminated carriers of CMV infection plus the relevant HLA type in this cohort and an independent 352-donor cohort. The ex vivo response was dominated by HLA-C-restricted CMV-specific TCR beta clonotypes, and the single most frequent clonotype in two of eight donors was supplied by these HLA-C-restricted clonotypes.

The material sequenced was cultured CD8+ T cells from PBMCs, taken from culture after CMV antigen stimulation. The rearrangement combines TRBV7-9 with TRBJ2-2, with TRBD1 as a weak D call on 6 bases. This sequence was found in a human donor in good health (CMV status not recorded). Some clones in this sample may be carry-over from other donors' samples. The CDR3 reads as follows: CASSLQGFGGELFF. The DNA sequence is as follows: TGTGCCAGCAGCCTACAGGGATTTGGCGGGGAGCTGTTTTTT.